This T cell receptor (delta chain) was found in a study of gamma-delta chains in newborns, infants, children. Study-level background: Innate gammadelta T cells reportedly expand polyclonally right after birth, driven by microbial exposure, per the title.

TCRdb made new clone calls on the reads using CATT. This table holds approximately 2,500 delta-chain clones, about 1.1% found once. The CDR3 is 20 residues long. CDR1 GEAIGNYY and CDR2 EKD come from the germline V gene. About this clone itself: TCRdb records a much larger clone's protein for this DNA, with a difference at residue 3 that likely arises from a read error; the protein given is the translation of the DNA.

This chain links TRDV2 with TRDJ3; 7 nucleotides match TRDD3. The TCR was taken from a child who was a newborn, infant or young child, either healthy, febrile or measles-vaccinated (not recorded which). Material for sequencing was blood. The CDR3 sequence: CARDTVEGYLSSWDTRQMFF. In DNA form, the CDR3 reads TGTGCCCGTGACACCGTTGAGGGATACTTAAGCTCCTGGGACACCCGACAGATGTTTTTC.